The present TCR beta chain was sequenced within a study of neurological immune-mediated disorders. This clonotype was seen ten or more times. This CDR3 spans 14 amino acids. Trimming took 0 bases from V and 2 from J, leaving 6 bases between them. Germline V gene lookup returns CDR1 SGHRS and CDR2 YFSETQ. TCRdb re-called the 5' RACE reads through MiXCR, storing one row per CDR3 protein. The table lists tens of thousands of distinct CDR3 sequences, approximately 2.4% of them singletons. This chain joins TRBV5-1 and TRBJ1-5, with D unresolved. The TCR comes from a woman aged 25 to 39 with multiple sclerosis. The sequenced material came from PBMCs. The CDR3 here is CASSLAGGNQPQHF. The CDR3 DNA sequence: TGCGCCAGCAGCTTGGCTGGGGGCAATCAGCCCCAGCATTTT.